This entry lists 8 T cell receptor beta chains sequenced from one sample in a study of T cell responses to AZD1222 COVID-19 vaccine. Profiled with immunoSEQ multiplex PCR; TCRdb holds only in-frame clones, not every one. The data hold 120,000 or so clones, with roughly 90% observed a single time. The sequencing here drew on peripheral blood, taken on day 0 of MenACWY control vaccination. The receptor set was obtained from an adult in good health.

The V call is TRBV7-2, the J call TRBJ2-7; D may be TRBD1 or TRBD2 (5 bases each). This CDR3 is built from 13 residues. The germline V and J ends were trimmed by 5 bases and 3 bases, with 11 bases remaining between them. Germline V gene lookup returns CDR1 SGHTA and CDR2 FQGNSA. CDR3 bases: TGTGCCAGCAGCAGGGACCCAATCTACGAGCAGTACTTC. Its translation is CASSRDPIYEQYF.

This sequence joins TRBV10-3 and TRBJ2-1; D is possibly TRBD2 (5 bases). V was trimmed by 6 bases and J by 4 bases, leaving 13 bases between them. The CDR3 runs 14 residues. Looked up from germline, CDR1 is ENHRY and CDR2 is SYGVKD. The CDR3 DNA follows: TGTGCCATCAGGAACCTAGCACAGTACAATGAGCAGTTCTTC. The encoded protein is CAIRNLAQYNEQFF.

This clone was seen only a few times. This sequence joins TRBV12-3 or TRBV12-4 and TRBJ2-5; the D is unclear. V was shortened by 2 bases and J by 4 bases, with 8 bases between the two germline ends. CDR3 length: 13 amino acids. The CDR3 spells CASSLLSVETQYF. The CDR3 nucleotides read TGTGCCAGCAGTTTACTAAGCGTAGAGACCCAGTACTTC.

The rearrangement links TRBV24-1 to TRBJ1-1, with unresolved D. The CDR3 extends over 14 amino acids. Germline values: CDR1 KGHDR, CDR2 SFDVKD. V lost 3 bases and J 10 bases, leaving 17 bases between the germline ends. CDR3 bases: TGTGCCACCAGTGATGCGGGCGCGATGAAGGGAGCTTTCTTT. Its translation: CATSDAGAMKGAFF.

This clone was recorded once. The chain carries TRBV5-8 and TRBJ1-5, with 7 bases matching TRBD1. This CDR3 spans 19 amino acids. Germline CDR1 reads SGHTS; CDR2 reads YDEGEE. After removal of 4 bases from V and 0 bases from J, the junction contained 16 bases not matched to a gene. The DNA of the CDR3 is TGTGCCAGCAGCCTCACCCCCCATCGGGACAGAAATAGCAATCAGCCCCAGCATTTT. Translating gives CASSLTPHRDRNSNQPQHF.

Only one count was recorded for this clone. A much larger clone is a single base away; this may be a read error. The sample holds other DNA sequences that translate to the same CDR3. V gene TRBV7-2 combines with J gene TRBJ2-7; no definite D call. The CDR3 contains 13 residues. The germline gives CDR1 SGHTA, CDR2 FQGNSA. Trimming left V 0 bases short and J 0 bases short, with 3 bases between. CDR3 in amino acids: CASSLASSYEQYF. Written as DNA, the CDR3 is TGTGCCAGCAGCTTAGCTAGCTCCTACGAGCAGTACTTC.

Of note for this clone: A read error may account for a junction end that differs from germline. The chain has TRBV6-2 or TRBV6-3 and TRBJ1-2, with D perhaps TRBD1 (5 bases). The germline V gene encodes CDR1 MNHEY and CDR2 SVGEGT. The CDR3 runs 15 residues. This CDR3 is CASSNSGRSNYGYTF. The CDR3 DNA reads TGTGCCAGCAGTAACTCGGGACGGAGTAACTATGGCTACACCTTC.

The chain employs TRBV5-4 and TRBJ1-2; D unclear. Trimming took 1 base from V and 6 from J, leaving 16 bases between them. Per germline, CDR1 SGHNT and CDR2 YYREEE (reference sequence). This CDR3 region has 15 residues. The CDR3: CASSLRYPTQDGYTF. The CDR3 region has the DNA TGTGCCAGCAGCTTGAGGTATCCGACCCAGGATGGCTACACCTTC.